One T cell receptor (beta chain) is described in this entry. The antigen is not known. The data were obtained in a study of OX40 agonist ivuxolimab in advanced cancers. For the study at large: As their treatment, patients were administered ivuxolimab, an agonistic anti-OX40 (CD134) antibody. Antecedent anti-PD-1, anti-PD-L1 or anti-CTLA-4 therapy was permissible, with roughly 36% having received some. Findings and limits, study-wide: The CD4+ and CD8+ T cells in the blood had expanded clonally by week 6 at 0.1 to 3.0 mg/kg.

Germline V gives CDR1 MNHEY, CDR2 SVGAGI. The junction had 9 bases not matched to a gene; V was cut back by 10 bases and J by 4 bases. CDR3 length: 14 amino acids. Sequencing used immunoSEQ multiplex PCR; TCRdb keeps in-frame clones, though not all of them. The sample carries about 20,000 clones, 70% to 90% recorded once. Blood sampling took place at baseline, cycle 4 day 1, and cycle 7 day 1. The TCR comes from an adult with an advanced solid tumor such as melanoma, head and neck, liver or kidney cancer. The sequences come from CD4+ or CD8+ T cells sorted from blood, collected in a trial of the OX40 agonist ivuxolimab. The V and J genes are TRBV6-5 and TRBJ1-3, with 8 nucleotides matching TRBD1. The CDR3: CATYRGFPGNTIYF. In nucleotides, the CDR3 is TGTGCCACCTACAGGGGGTTCCCCGGAAACACCATATATTTT.